Listed below are T cell receptor beta chains from one sample, sequenced in a study of spatial heterogeneity in lung cancer. In TCRdb, the 5' RACE reads were re-called with MiXCR into one record per CDR3 protein. The table records around 44,000 distinct CDR3 sequences, under 12% of them present only once. Sequencing was performed on PBMCs, taken at follow-up. The receptors were sampled from a female donor with early-stage non-small cell lung cancer. The CDR3 runs from the conserved cysteine through the conserved F or W. Fields, in order: D gene, J gene, V gene, clone size, CDR3 protein, CDR3 DNA. D genes are given only for firm matches. Clone size is not always given. Where it is, it says once, few, many or a class for expanded clones.

>TRBD2|TRBJ2-2|TRBV27|once
CASSFRGGTNTEELFF
TGTGCCAGCAGTTTTCGGGGGGGGACGAACACCGAGGAGCTGTTTTTT
>NA|TRBJ2-2|TRBV9|few
CASSVGGSSTGELFF
TGTGCCAGCAGCGTAGGAGGCAGCTCCACCGGGGAGCTGTTTTTT
>NA|TRBJ2-2|TRBV3-1|many
CASSQAGGPNTGELFF
TGTGCCAGCAGCCAAGCCGGGGGTCCGAACACCGGGGAGCTGTTTTTT
>TRBD2|TRBJ2-1|TRBV28|NA
CASRTMRGLAGDNEQFF
TGTGCCAGCAGGACTATGCGGGGACTAGCAGGGGACAATGAGCAGTTCTTC
>NA|TRBJ2-4|TRBV19|few
CASSQVDSAQNIQYF
TGTGCCAGTAGCCAAGTAGACAGTGCTCAAAACATTCAGTACTTC
>NA|TRBJ2-7|TRBV28|many
CASSTPLYEQYF
TGTGCCAGCAGCACACCCCTTTACGAGCAGTACTTC
>NA|TRBJ2-5|TRBV20-1|few
CSTANPGADGETQYF
TGCAGTACCGCCAACCCGGGGGCTGATGGAGAGACCCAGTACTTC
>TRBD2|TRBJ2-2|TRBV4-3|NA
CASSQDGLAGGGTGELFF
TGCGCCAGCAGCCAAGATGGGCTAGCGGGGGGAGGCACCGGGGAGCTGTTTTTT
>NA|TRBJ1-1|TRBV19|few
CASSIYGGATEAFF
TGTGCCAGTAGTATCTACGGGGGGGCCACTGAAGCTTTCTTT
>TRBD2|TRBJ2-1|TRBV7-8|NA
CASSRGSWGNEQFF
TGTGCCAGCAGCCGCGGGAGTTGGGGCAATGAGCAGTTCTTC
>NA|TRBJ2-3|TRBV27|many
CASSWAGGDTQYF
TGTGCCAGCAGTTGGGCAGGGGGGGATACGCAGTATTTT
>NA|TRBJ2-4|TRBV12-3/TRBV12-4|many
CASTEWEAKNIQYF
TGTGCCAGCACCGAGTGGGAAGCCAAAAACATTCAGTACTTC
>NA|TRBJ1-5|TRBV7-8|few
CASSRGVSNQPQHF
TGTGCCAGCAGCAGGGGGGTTAGCAATCAGCCCCAGCATTTT
>NA|TRBJ2-5|TRBV7-2|once
CASSGEETQYF
TGTGCCAGCAGCGGGGAAGAGACCCAGTACTTC
>TRBD1|TRBJ2-5|TRBV10-3|many
CAISPGQGQETQYF
TGTGCCATCTCACCGGGACAGGGCCAAGAGACCCAGTACTTC
>NA|TRBJ2-3|TRBV9|many
CASSVGGTDTQYF
TGTGCCAGCAGTGTGGGGGGCACAGATACGCAGTATTTT
>NA|TRBJ1-6|TRBV7-2|NA
CASSLAGQAYSPLHF
TGTGCCAGCAGCTTAGCAGGTCAGGCTTATTCACCCCTCCACTTT
>NA|TRBJ1-2|TRBV7-9|many
CASSFGDGRQGYTF
TGTGCCAGCAGCTTCGGGGACGGTCGTCAGGGCTACACCTTC
>TRBD1|TRBJ1-4|TRBV27|many
CASSQGQGYEKLFF
TGTGCCAGCAGCCAAGGACAGGGTTACGAAAAACTGTTTTTT
>TRBD2|TRBJ2-3|TRBV14|few
CASSRLAGATTDTQYF
TGTGCCAGCAGCCGGCTAGCGGGGGCGACCACAGATACGCAGTATTTT
>NA|TRBJ1-1|TRBV9|many
CASSVLTEGGGGTEAFF
TGTGCCAGCAGCGTCCTTACAGAGGGAGGAGGAGGCACTGAAGCTTTCTTT
>TRBD1|TRBJ1-6|TRBV2|few
CASRGTGGNSPLHF
TGTGCCAGCAGGGGGACAGGGGGCAATTCACCCCTCCACTTT
>NA|TRBJ2-7|TRBV24-1|many
CATSDSFAGPLQYF
TGTGCCACCAGTGATTCCTTCGCAGGCCCTCTACAGTACTTC
>TRBD2|TRBJ2-3|TRBV7-9|few
CASSLRDGGNRDTQYF
TGTGCCAGCAGCTTAAGGGACGGGGGGAACCGGGATACGCAGTATTTT
>TRBD2|TRBJ2-3|TRBV6-5|many
CASSSSGGRGDTQYF
TGTGCCAGCAGCTCTAGCGGGGGAAGGGGGGATACGCAGTATTTT
>TRBD1|TRBJ2-7|TRBV6-5|few
CASSYSRQGASEQYF
TGTGCCAGCAGTTACTCGCGCCAGGGGGCGAGTGAGCAGTACTTC
>NA|TRBJ1-2|TRBV12-3/TRBV12-4|many
CASSLVLVSYGYTF
TGTGCCAGCAGTTTAGTCCTGGTATCCTACGGCTACACCTTC
>NA|TRBJ2-2|TRBV2|many
CASSVSTGELFF
TGTGCCAGCAGTGTGAGCACCGGGGAGCTGTTTTTT
>NA|TRBJ2-7|TRBV12-3/TRBV12-4|few
CASSFLFYEQYF
TGTGCCAGCAGTTTCTTGTTTTACGAGCAGTACTTC
>NA|TRBJ2-6|TRBV7-9|many
CASLQVPGANVLTF
TGTGCCAGCCTACAAGTCCCTGGGGCCAACGTCCTGACTTTC
>NA|TRBJ2-3|TRBV12-3/TRBV12-4|few
CASSNPRAPRTDTQYF
TGTGCCAGCAGTAACCCCAGGGCCCCCCGCACAGATACGCAGTATTTT
>TRBD1|TRBJ2-3|TRBV10-3|many
CAISPDRVSTDTQYF
TGTGCCATCAGCCCCGACAGGGTTAGCACAGATACGCAGTATTTT
>NA|TRBJ1-1|TRBV7-2|many
CATLSREQGTEAFF
TGTGCCACCCTAAGCCGGGAACAGGGCACTGAAGCTTTCTTT
>NA|TRBJ1-4|TRBV5-1|NA
CASSRRGNEKLFF
TGCGCCAGCAGTCGACGAGGTAATGAAAAACTGTTTTTT
>NA|TRBJ2-2|TRBV12-3/TRBV12-4|many
CASSRNTGLTGELFF
TGTGCCAGCAGTCGTAATACAGGACTCACCGGGGAGCTGTTTTTT
>TRBD2|TRBJ2-1|TRBV3-1|NA
CASSQDVRAGGPHEQFF
TGTGCCAGCAGCCAAGACGTCCGAGCGGGGGGGCCCCATGAGCAGTTCTTC
>TRBD2|TRBJ2-2|TRBV2|many
CASRHTGTTTGELFF
TGTGCCAGCAGACACACCGGGACTACCACCGGGGAGCTGTTTTTT
>TRBD1|TRBJ1-4|TRBV5-4|many
CASSVGTENEKLFF
TGTGCCAGCAGCGTCGGGACAGAAAATGAAAAACTGTTTTTT
>NA|TRBJ1-1|TRBV15|few
CATSRGGGLTEAFF
TGTGCCACCAGCAGAGGGGGGGGATTGACTGAAGCTTTCTTT
>NA|TRBJ2-1|TRBV7-2|few
CASTHDSTYNEQFF
TGTGCCAGCACCCATGACTCTACCTACAATGAGCAGTTCTTC
>NA|TRBJ2-7|TRBV19|many
CASSVGPGDEQYF
TGTGCCAGTAGTGTCGGCCCTGGAGACGAGCAGTACTTC
>NA|TRBJ1-1|TRBV6-6|many
CASSFQENTEAFF
TGTGCCAGCAGTTTTCAGGAGAACACTGAAGCTTTCTTT
>NA|TRBJ1-3|TRBV2|NA
CASSVSYSGNTIYF
TGTGCCAGCAGTGTGAGCTACTCTGGAAACACCATATATTTT
>NA|TRBJ1-2|TRBV6-1|many
CASSEEPYGYTF
TGTGCCAGCAGTGAAGAGCCTTATGGCTACACCTTC
>NA|TRBJ2-7|TRBV6-1|NA
CASSEDVRSHEQYF
TGTGCCAGCAGTGAAGACGTGAGGTCCCACGAGCAGTACTTC
>TRBD2|TRBJ2-3|TRBV29-1|NA
CSVEGGKSGTDTQYF
TGCAGCGTTGAGGGGGGGAAGAGCGGCACAGATACGCAGTATTTT
>NA|TRBJ1-6|TRBV7-2|NA
CASSHGGSSYNSPLHF
TGTGCCAGCAGCCACGGGGGAAGCTCCTATAATTCACCCCTCCACTTT
>TRBD1|TRBJ2-1|TRBV20-1|many
CSASSTGTGDEQFF
TGCAGTGCATCCTCCACCGGGACAGGGGATGAGCAGTTCTTC
>NA|TRBJ2-5|TRBV2|many
CASSETFAQETQYF
TGTGCCAGCAGTGAGACTTTCGCCCAAGAGACCCAGTACTTC
>NA|TRBJ2-2|TRBV30|few
CAWSPGRLGRGSTGELFF
TGTGCCTGGAGTCCGGGCCGGTTGGGCAGGGGTTCCACCGGGGAGCTGTTTTTT
>TRBD2|TRBJ2-7|TRBV6-1|NA
CASSEWASGGRDEQYF
TGTGCCAGCAGTGAATGGGCTAGCGGGGGCCGGGACGAGCAGTACTTC
>NA|TRBJ2-2|TRBV28|many
CASSPTPGGASNTGELFF
TGTGCCAGCAGTCCGACCCCCGGGGGCGCATCGAACACCGGGGAGCTGTTTTTT
>NA|TRBJ2-5|TRBV20-1|NA
CSARAVDSFQETQYF
TGCAGTGCTAGGGCCGTGGACAGTTTCCAAGAGACCCAGTACTTC
>NA|TRBJ2-1|TRBV5-1|NA
CASSLDGGNEQFF
TGCGCCAGCAGCTTGGACGGGGGCAATGAGCAGTTCTTC
>NA|TRBJ2-7|TRBV4-3|many
CASSRTAGTGGSEQYF
TGCGCCAGCAGCCGAACCGCCGGGACCGGGGGATCCGAGCAGTACTTC
>NA|TRBJ2-1|TRBV27|few
CASSWDENEQFF
TGTGCCAGCAGTTGGGATGAGAATGAGCAGTTCTTC